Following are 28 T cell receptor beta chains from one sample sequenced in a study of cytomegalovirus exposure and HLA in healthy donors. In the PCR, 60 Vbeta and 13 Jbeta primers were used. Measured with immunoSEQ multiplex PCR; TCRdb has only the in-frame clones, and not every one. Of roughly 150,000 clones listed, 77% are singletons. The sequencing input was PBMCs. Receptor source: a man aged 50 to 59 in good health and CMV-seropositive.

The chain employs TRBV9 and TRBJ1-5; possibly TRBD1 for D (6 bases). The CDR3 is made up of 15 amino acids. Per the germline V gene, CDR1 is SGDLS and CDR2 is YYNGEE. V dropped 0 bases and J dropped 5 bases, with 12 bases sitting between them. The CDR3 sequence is CASSVAPSGDQPQHF. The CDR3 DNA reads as TGTGCCAGCAGCGTAGCCCCCTCAGGGGATCAGCCCCAGCATTTT.

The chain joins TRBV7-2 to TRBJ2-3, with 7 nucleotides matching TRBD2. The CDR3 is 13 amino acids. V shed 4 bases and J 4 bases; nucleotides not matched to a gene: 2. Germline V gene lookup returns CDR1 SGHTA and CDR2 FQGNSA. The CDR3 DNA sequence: TGTGCCAGCAGCTCTAGCGGCCCAGATACGCAGTATTTT. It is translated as CASSSSGPDTQYF.

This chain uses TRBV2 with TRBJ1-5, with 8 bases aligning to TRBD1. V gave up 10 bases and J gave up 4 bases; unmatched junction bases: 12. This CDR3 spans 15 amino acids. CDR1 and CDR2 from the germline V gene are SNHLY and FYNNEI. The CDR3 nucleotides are TGTGCCATACGGACAGGGTCCATCGGTAATCAGCCCCAGCATTTT. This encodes CAIRTGSIGNQPQHF.

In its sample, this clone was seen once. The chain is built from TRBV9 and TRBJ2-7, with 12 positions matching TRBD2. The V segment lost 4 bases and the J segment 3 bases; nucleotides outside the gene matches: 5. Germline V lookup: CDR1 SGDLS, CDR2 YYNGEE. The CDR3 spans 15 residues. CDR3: CASSITSGGIYEQYF. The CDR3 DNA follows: TGTGCCAGCAGCATAACTAGCGGGGGGATCTACGAGCAGTACTTC.

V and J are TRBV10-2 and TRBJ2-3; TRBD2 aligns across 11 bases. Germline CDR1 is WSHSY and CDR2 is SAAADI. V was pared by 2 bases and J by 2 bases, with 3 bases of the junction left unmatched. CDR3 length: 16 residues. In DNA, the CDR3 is TGCGCCAGCAGTGAGGGGGGACTAGCGGTCACAGATACGCAGTATTTT. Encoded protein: CASSEGGLAVTDTQYF.

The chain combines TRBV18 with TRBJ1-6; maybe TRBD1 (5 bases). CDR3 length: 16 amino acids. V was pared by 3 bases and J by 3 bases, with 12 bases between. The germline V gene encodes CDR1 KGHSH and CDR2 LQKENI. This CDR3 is CASSPTAILYNSPLHF. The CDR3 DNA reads TGTGCCAGCTCACCGACAGCCATCCTCTATAATTCACCCCTCCACTTT.

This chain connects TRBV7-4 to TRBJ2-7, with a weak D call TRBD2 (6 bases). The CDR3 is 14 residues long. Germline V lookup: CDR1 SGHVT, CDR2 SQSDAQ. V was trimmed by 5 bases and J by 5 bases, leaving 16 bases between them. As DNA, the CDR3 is TGTGCCAGCAGCACGGAGGGACTCCTAAACGAGCAGTACTTC. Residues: CASSTEGLLNEQYF.

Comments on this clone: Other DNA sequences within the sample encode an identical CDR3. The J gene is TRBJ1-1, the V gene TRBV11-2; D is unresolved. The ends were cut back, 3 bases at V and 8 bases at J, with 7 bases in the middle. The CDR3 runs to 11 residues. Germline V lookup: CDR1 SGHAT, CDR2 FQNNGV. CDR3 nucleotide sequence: TGTGCCAGCAGCTTTCGTCGGGAAGCTTTCTTT. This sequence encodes CASSFRREAFF.

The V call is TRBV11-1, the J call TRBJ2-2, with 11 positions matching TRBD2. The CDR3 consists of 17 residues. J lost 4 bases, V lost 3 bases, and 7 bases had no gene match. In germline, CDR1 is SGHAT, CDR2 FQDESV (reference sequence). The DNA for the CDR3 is TGTGCCAGCAGCTTTAGAAGTCTAGCGGGGGGCACCGGGGAGCTGTTTTTT. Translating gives CASSFRSLAGGTGELFF.

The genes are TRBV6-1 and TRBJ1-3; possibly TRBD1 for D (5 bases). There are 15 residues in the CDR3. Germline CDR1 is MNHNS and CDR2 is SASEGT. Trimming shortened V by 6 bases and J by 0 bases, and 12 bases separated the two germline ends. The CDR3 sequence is CASRPGIYSGNTIYF. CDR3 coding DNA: TGTGCCAGCAGGCCAGGGATTTACTCTGGAAACACCATATATTTT.

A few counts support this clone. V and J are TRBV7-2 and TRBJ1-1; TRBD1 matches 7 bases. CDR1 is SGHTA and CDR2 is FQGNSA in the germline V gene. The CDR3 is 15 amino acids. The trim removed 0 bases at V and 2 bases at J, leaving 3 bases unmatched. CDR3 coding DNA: TGTGCCAGCAGCTTAGCGGGACAGTCCAACACTGAAGCTTTCTTT. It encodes CASSLAGQSNTEAFF.

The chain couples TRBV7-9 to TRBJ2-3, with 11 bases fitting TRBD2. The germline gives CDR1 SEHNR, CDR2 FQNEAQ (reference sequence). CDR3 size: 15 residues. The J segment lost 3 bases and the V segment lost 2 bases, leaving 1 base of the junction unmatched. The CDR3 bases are TGTGCCAGCAGCTTAACTAGCGGGGGAACAGATACGCAGTATTTT. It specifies CASSLTSGGTDTQYF.

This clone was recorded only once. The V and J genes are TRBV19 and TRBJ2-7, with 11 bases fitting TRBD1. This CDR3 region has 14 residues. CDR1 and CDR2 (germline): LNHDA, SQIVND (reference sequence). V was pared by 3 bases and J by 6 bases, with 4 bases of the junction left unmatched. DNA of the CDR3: TGTGCCAGTAGTATGGACAGGGGGCCGTTCGAGCAGTACTTC. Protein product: CASSMDRGPFEQYF.

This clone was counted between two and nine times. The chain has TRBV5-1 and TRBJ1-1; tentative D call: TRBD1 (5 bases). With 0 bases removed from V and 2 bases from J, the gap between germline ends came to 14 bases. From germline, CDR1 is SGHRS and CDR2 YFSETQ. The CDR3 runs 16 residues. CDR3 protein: CASSLVGAGSNTEAFF. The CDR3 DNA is TGCGCCAGCAGCTTGGTCGGGGCCGGGAGTAACACTGAAGCTTTCTTT.

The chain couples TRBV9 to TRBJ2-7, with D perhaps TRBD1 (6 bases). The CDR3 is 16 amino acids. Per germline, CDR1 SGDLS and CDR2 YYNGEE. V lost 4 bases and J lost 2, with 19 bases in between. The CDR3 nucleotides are TGTGCCAGCAGCAATCAAATCGGGACACAGACCTACGAGCAGTACTTC. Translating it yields CASSNQIGTQTYEQYF.

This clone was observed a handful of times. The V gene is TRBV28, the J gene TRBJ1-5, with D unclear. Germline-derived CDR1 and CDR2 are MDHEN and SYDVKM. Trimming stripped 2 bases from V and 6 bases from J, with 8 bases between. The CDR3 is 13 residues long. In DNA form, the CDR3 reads TGTGCCAGCAGTTTAGTCGCGGGTCAGCCCCAGCATTTT. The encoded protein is CASSLVAGQPQHF.

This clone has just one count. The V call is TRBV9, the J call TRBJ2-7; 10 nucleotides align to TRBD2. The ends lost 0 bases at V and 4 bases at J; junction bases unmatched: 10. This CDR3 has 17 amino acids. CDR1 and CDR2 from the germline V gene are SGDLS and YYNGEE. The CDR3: CASSVEGSGLAPYEQYF. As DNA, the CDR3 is TGTGCCAGCAGCGTAGAAGGTTCGGGACTAGCGCCTTACGAGCAGTACTTC.

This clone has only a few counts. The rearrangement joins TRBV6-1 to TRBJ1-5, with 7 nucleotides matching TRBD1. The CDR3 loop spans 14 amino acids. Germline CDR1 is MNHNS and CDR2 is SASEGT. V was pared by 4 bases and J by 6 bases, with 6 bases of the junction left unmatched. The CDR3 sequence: CASSGQGETQPQHF. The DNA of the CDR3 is TGTGCCAGCAGTGGCCAGGGGGAAACTCAGCCCCAGCATTTT.

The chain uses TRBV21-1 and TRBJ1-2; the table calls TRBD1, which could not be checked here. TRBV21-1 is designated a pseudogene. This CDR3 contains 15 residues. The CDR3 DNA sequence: TGTGCCAGCAGCAATGGGGTGGACAGGGATCATGGCTACACCTTC. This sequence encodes CASSNGVDRDHGYTF.

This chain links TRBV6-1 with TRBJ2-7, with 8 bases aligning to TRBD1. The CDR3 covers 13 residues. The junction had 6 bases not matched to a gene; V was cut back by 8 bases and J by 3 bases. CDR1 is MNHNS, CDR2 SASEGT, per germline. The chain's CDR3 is CASGRDRHYEQYF. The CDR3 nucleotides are TGTGCCAGCGGCCGGGACAGGCACTACGAGCAGTACTTC.

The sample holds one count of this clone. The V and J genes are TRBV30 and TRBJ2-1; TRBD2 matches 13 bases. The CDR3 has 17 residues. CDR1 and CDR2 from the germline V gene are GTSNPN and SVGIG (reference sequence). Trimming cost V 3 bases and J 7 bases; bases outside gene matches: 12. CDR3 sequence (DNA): TGTGCCTGGAGAACAGGACTAGCGGGGGACACATTAAATGAGCAGTTCTTC. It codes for CAWRTGLAGDTLNEQFF.

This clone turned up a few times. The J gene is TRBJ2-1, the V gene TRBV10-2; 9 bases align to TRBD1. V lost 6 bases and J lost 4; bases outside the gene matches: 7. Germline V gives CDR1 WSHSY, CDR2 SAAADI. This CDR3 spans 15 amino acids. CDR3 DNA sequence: TGCGCCAGCAGAAGATCACAGGGGGCTTACAATGAGCAGTTCTTC. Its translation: CASRRSQGAYNEQFF.

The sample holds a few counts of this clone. CDR3 bases: TGTGCCAGCAGTTTTGGACTAGCGATCGATGAGCAGTTCTTC. Its translation: CASSFGLAIDEQFF. This sequence joins TRBV27 and TRBJ2-1, with TRBD2 identical over 9 bases. The CDR3 is 14 residues long. V was clipped by 3 bases and J by 8 bases; unmatched bases: 5. CDR1 and CDR2 (germline): MNHEY, SMNVEV (reference sequence).

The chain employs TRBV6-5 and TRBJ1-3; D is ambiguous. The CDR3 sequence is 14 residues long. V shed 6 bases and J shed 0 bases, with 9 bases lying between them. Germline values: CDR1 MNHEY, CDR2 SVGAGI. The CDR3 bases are TGTGCCAGCAGCCGCACTTTCTCTGGAAACACCATATATTTT. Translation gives CASSRTFSGNTIYF.

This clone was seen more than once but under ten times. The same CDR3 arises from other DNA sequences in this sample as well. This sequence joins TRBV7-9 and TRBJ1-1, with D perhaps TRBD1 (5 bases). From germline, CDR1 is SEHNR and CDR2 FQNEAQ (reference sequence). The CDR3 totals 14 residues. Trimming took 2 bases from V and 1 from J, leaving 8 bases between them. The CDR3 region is CASSLQGGNTEAFF. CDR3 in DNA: TGTGCCAGCAGCTTACAGGGTGGGAACACTGAAGCTTTCTTT.

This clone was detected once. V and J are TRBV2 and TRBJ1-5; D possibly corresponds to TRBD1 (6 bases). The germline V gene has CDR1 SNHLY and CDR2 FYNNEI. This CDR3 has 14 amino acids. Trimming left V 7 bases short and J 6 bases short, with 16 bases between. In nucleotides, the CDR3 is TGTGCCAGCAAGCCACAGGGATCAGGTCAGCCCCAGCATTTT. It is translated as CASKPQGSGQPQHF.

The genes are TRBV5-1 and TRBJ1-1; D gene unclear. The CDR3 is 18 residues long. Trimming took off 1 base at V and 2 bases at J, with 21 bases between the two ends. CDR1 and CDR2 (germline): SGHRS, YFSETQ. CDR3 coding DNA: TGCGCCAGCAGCTTGACGGGATGGGCTGCACGCGATAACACTGAAGCTTTCTTT. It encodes CASSLTGWAARDNTEAFF.

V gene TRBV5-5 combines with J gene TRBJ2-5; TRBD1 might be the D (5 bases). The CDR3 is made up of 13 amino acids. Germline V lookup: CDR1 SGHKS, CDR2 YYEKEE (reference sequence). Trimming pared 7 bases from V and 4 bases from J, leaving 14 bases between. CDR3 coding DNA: TGTGCCAGCGCATTGGGCAGGGTAGAGACCCAGTACTTC. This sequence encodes CASALGRVETQYF.